This T cell receptor beta chain came from a study of control samples from healthy donors and cancer patients. Profiled with immunoSEQ multiplex PCR; TCRdb holds only in-frame clones, not every one. This sample has about 230,000 clones; over 75% occur once, and the top ten carry 13%. CDR1 is SGHAT and CDR2 is FQNNGV in the germline V gene. V lost 4 bases and J 9 bases, leaving 14 bases between the germline ends. The CDR3 consists of 13 residues. The sequencing input was PBMCs. The chain recombines TRBV11-2 with TRBJ2-3, with D possibly being TRBD1 (7 bases). The sequence was collected from an older woman with lung cancer. The CDR3 region is CASSSGGFGTQYF. In DNA, the CDR3 is TGTGCCAGCAGCTCAGGGGGGTTTGGCACGCAGTATTTT.